These 20 T cell receptor beta chains share one sample of origin, sequenced in a study of control samples from healthy donors and cancer patients. Clones were read by immunoSEQ multiplex PCR, and TCRdb kept only the in-frame ones, dropping some. In the table there are roughly 100,000 clones, about 90% of which are singletons. Source material: blood. All receptors derive from a man younger than 40 in good health.

This chain links TRBV3-1 (or the pseudogene TRBV3-2) with TRBJ2-7, with 11 nucleotides matching TRBD2. CDR1 and CDR2 from the germline V gene are LGHDT and YNNKEL (reference sequence). This CDR3 has 16 residues. J was trimmed by 0 bases and V by 3 bases; bases with no gene match: 4. CDR3 in amino acids: CASSQGLAESSYEQYF. The CDR3 DNA reads as TGTGCCAGCAGCCAGGGACTAGCGGAGAGCTCCTACGAGCAGTACTTC.

The chain combines TRBV3-1 (or the pseudogene TRBV3-2) with TRBJ2-2, with D maybe TRBD2 (6 bases). V was cut by 1 base and J by 7 bases, with 10 bases left in between. Per germline, CDR1 LGHDT and CDR2 YNNKEL (reference sequence). This CDR3 region has 14 residues. The DNA for the CDR3 is TGTGCCAGCAGCCAAGGGGGGGAAGGCGGGGAGCTGTTTTTT. Translating gives CASSQGGEGGELFF.

V usage is TRBV18 and J usage is TRBJ2-7; the D gene is possibly TRBD2 (5 bases). The CDR3 contains 14 residues. V lost 3 bases, J lost 3 bases, and 12 bases lay in between. Looked up from germline, CDR1 is KGHSH and CDR2 is LQKENI. CDR3 residues: CASSPVNRGYEQYF. The CDR3 DNA follows: TGTGCCAGCTCACCCGTAAACCGGGGCTACGAGCAGTACTTC.

The rearrangement links TRBV7-9 to TRBJ2-5, with D maybe TRBD2 (6 bases). This CDR3 is built from 14 residues. Germline loops: CDR1 SEHNR, CDR2 FQNEAQ (reference sequence). The V end lost 2 bases, the J end lost 0 bases, and 7 bases lay between the germline ends. The CDR3 region has the DNA TGTGCCAGCAGCTTAAGCGGGTACCAAGAGACCCAGTACTTC. Its protein is CASSLSGYQETQYF.

The CDR3 is CASRSGTGGTDTQYF. CDR3 nucleotides: TGTGCCAGCAGGTCCGGGACAGGGGGAACAGATACGCAGTATTTT. This rearrangement joins TRBV7-3 to TRBJ2-3; 11 nucleotides align to TRBD1. Trimming removed 6 bases from V and 3 bases from J; junction bases left unmatched: 5. Germline V gene sequence: CDR1 SGHTA, CDR2 FQGTGA. The CDR3 totals 15 residues.

The rearrangement joins TRBV15 to TRBJ1-1, with D possibly matching TRBD1 (5 bases). This CDR3 is 15 amino acids long. The germline gives CDR1 LNHNV, CDR2 YYDKDF (reference sequence). V was trimmed by 2 bases and J by 8 bases, leaving 18 bases between them. Here the CDR3 DNA reads TGTGCCACCAGCAGACCGGACGGGCGGGGCGGAGAAGCTTTCTTT. Its translation is CATSRPDGRGGEAFF.

There are a few counts of this clone. This chain uses TRBV5-1 with TRBJ2-2, with TRBD1 identical over 7 bases. The CDR3 has 14 amino acids. Germline-derived CDR1 and CDR2 are SGHRS and YFSETQ. V dropped 6 bases and J dropped 1; count of bases not matched to a gene: 3. In nucleotides, the CDR3 is TGCGCCAGCAAGGGGACAGTGAACACCGGGGAGCTGTTTTTT. Translation: CASKGTVNTGELFF.

The gene calls are TRBV7-7 and TRBJ2-5; 10 bases align to TRBD2. Germline loops: CDR1 SSHAT, CDR2 FNYEAQ (reference sequence). The CDR3 extends over 16 amino acids. The V gene end was trimmed by 3 bases and the J gene end by 2 bases; junction bases not matched to a gene: 6. The CDR3 DNA reads TGTGCCAGCAGCTTCGGACTAGCGGACGGGCAAGAGACCCAGTACTTC. Its translation is CASSFGLADGQETQYF. Full variable domain (rest looked up from reference TRBV7-7 and TRBJ2-5): GAGVSQSPRYKVTKRGQDVTLRCDPISSHATLYWYQQALGQGPEFLTYFNYEAQPDKSGLPSDRFSAERPEGSISTLTIQRTEQRDSAMYRCASSFGLADGQETQYFGPGTRLLVL.

The chain carries TRBV7-7 and TRBJ2-1, with a weak D call TRBD1 (6 bases). The ends were cut back, 6 bases at V and 11 bases at J, with 23 bases in the middle. Germline V gene data show CDR1 as SSHAT and CDR2 as FNYEAQ (reference sequence). CDR3 size: 15 residues. The CDR3 is CASSSLMDSLGKQFF. DNA of the CDR3: TGTGCCAGCAGTTCTCTAATGGACAGTCTGGGAAAGCAGTTCTTC.

The chain has TRBV18 and TRBJ1-5, with D maybe TRBD1 (5 bases). Germline CDR1 KGHSH, CDR2 LQKENI. The V gene lost 4 bases and the J gene lost 5 bases, with 15 bases spanning the gap. The CDR3 loop spans 15 amino acids. The CDR3 protein is CASSRTVGEDQPQHF. As DNA, the CDR3 is TGTGCCAGCTCACGAACGGTGGGGGAGGATCAGCCCCAGCATTTT.

V usage is TRBV28 and J usage is TRBJ2-1, with D perhaps TRBD1 (6 bases). V lost 5 bases, J lost 0 bases, and 8 bases lay in between. Per germline, CDR1 MDHEN and CDR2 SYDVKM. The CDR3 loop spans 14 amino acids. As DNA, the CDR3 is TGTGCCAGCAGTAGGGGGATCTCCTACAATGAGCAGTTCTTC. Translated, it gives CASSRGISYNEQFF.

The V gene is TRBV11-3, the J gene TRBJ2-3; D is unclear. V was clipped by 0 bases and J by 0 bases, with 7 bases between them. The V gene's germline CDR1 is SGHNT and CDR2 YENEEA. The CDR3 covers 15 residues. The CDR3 sequence is CASSLDPASTDTQYF. CDR3 coding DNA: TGTGCCAGCAGCTTAGATCCGGCCAGCACAGATACGCAGTATTTT.

The chain has TRBV25-1 and TRBJ1-2; the D is unclear. The ends were cut back, 5 bases at V and 3 bases at J, with 10 bases in the middle. Germline assignment: CDR1 MGHDK and CDR2 SYGVNS. The CDR3 runs 13 residues. CDR3 sequence: CASSKQSDYGYTF. CDR3 sequence (DNA): TGTGCCAGCAGTAAGCAGAGTGACTATGGCTACACCTTC.

This rearrangement joins TRBV6-7 to TRBJ1-5; TRBD1 matches at 8 bases. Being an ORF, TRBV6-7 has a function that is uncertain. The CDR3 spans 18 residues. V shed 5 bases and J 4 bases; nucleotides not matched to a gene: 16. The CDR3 DNA reads TGTGCCAGCAGTGCACCGGGACAGGAGGGGGTGAGGAATCAGCCCCAGCATTTT. Amino acid sequence: CASSAPGQEGVRNQPQHF.

There are a few counts of this clone. This sequence joins TRBV6-1 and TRBJ1-1; D is ambiguous. The germline V and J ends were trimmed by 1 base and 3 bases, with 9 bases remaining between them. The CDR3 spans 14 residues. Germline V CDR1 and CDR2: MNHNS, SASEGT. This CDR3 reads CASSEGPNYTEAFF. The CDR3, as DNA: TGTGCCAGCAGTGAAGGACCTAACTACACTGAAGCTTTCTTT.

This chain connects TRBV7-9 to TRBJ2-5; no clear D. V was shortened by 3 bases and J by 5 bases, with 13 bases between the two germline ends. CDR1 and CDR2 (germline): SEHNR, FQNEAQ (reference sequence). The CDR3 spans 14 residues. This chain's CDR3 is CASSFLWSQETQYF. DNA for the CDR3: TGTGCCAGCAGCTTTCTGTGGTCACAGGAGACCCAGTACTTC. Looking up the rest from reference TRBV7-9 and TRBJ2-5 gives the full variable domain: DTGVSQNPRHKITKRGQNVTFRCDPISEHNRLYWYRQTLGQGPEFLTYFQNEAQLEKSRLLSDRFSAERPKGSFSTLEIQRTEQGDSAMYLCASSFLWSQETQYFGPGTRLLVL.

The chain uses TRBV5-4 and TRBJ2-4, with D possibly being TRBD1 (8 bases). V was trimmed by 4 bases and J by 2 bases, leaving 19 bases between them. CDR3 length equals 17 residues. Germline V gene sequence: CDR1 SGHNT, CDR2 YYREEE (reference sequence). The CDR3 DNA reads TGTGCCAGCAGCGTGACAGGGGCGGGGGAAACCAAAAACATTCAGTACTTC. This translates into CASSVTGAGETKNIQYF.

V and J are TRBV4-3 and TRBJ1-6; TRBD1 matches at 9 bases. The CDR3 is 16 residues long. Germline lookup yields CDR1 LGHNA and CDR2 YSLEER. Germline trimming cut 1 base from V and 3 bases from J; bases unmatched to any gene: 1. CDR3 loop: CASSQGGQGYNSPLHF. The CDR3 DNA reads as TGCGCCAGCAGCCAAGGGGGACAGGGCTATAATTCACCCCTCCACTTT.

V is TRBV12-3 or TRBV12-4 and J is TRBJ1-1, with D hard to call. Trimming removed 3 bases at V and 9 bases at J, with 8 bases between. The CDR3 has 11 amino acids. CDR3 coding DNA: TGTGCCAGCAGTTTCCGAGGGCAAGCTTTCTTT. Residues: CASSFRGQAFF.

This clone was seen a handful of times. This rearrangement joins TRBV7-3 to TRBJ2-7; 9 bases fit TRBD1. Per germline, CDR1 SGHTA and CDR2 FQGTGA. V was pared by 5 bases and J by 5 bases, with 10 bases of the junction left unmatched. The CDR3 is made up of 15 amino acids. CDR3 protein: CASSNPLGQGNEQYF. The CDR3 DNA reads as TGTGCCAGCAGCAACCCCCTGGGACAGGGCAACGAGCAGTACTTC.